The rows below give T cell receptor beta chains drawn from one sample of a study of early T cells in non-severe SARS-CoV-2 infection. TCRdb re-called the 5' RACE reads with MiXCR, one entry per CDR3 protein. The data show 40,000 or so distinct CDR3 sequences, with 5.5% to 6.5% seen just once and under 15% held by the top ten. Sequencing was done on a sample of whole blood. The receptor set was obtained from an adult who was a healthcare worker with PCR-confirmed SARS-CoV-2 infection or an uninfected control (not recorded which). CDR3s include the opening cysteine and the closing phenylalanine or tryptophan. D genes are given only for firm matches. A row's size may be missing; if present it is once, few, many or a size class.

TRBJ2-1,TRBD1,many,TRBV7-2,TGTGCCAGCAGCTTAGTAGGGGGCAGCGATGAGCAGTTCTTC,CASSLVGGSDEQFF
TRBJ2-1,TRBD2,few,TRBV5-1,TGCGCCAGCAGCTCACCGGGACTAGCGGGGGGGAGCTCCTACAATGAGCAGTTCTTC,CASSSPGLAGGSSYNEQFF
TRBJ2-7,TRBD1,.,TRBV6-5,TGTGCCAGCAGTGTTGGAGGGACAGGGACCACCTACGAGCAGTACTTC,CASSVGGTGTTYEQYF
TRBJ2-7,TRBD1,.,TRBV2,TGTGCCAGCAGTGAACCGGGACAGGGGGACGAGCAGTACTTC,CASSEPGQGDEQYF
TRBJ1-1,TRBD1,.,TRBV4-3,TGCGCCAGCAGCCAAGATGACGGAGGGGGCGAAGCTTTCTTT,CASSQDDGGGEAFF
TRBJ1-6,.,many,TRBV5-6,TGTGCCAGCAGCTTGGGCAGGGTACGTTCACCCCTCCACTTT,CASSLGRVRSPLHF
TRBJ2-5,.,many,TRBV10-3,TGTGCCATCAGGGGGACTGTACAAGAGACCCAGTACTTC,CAIRGTVQETQYF
TRBJ1-2,.,many,TRBV5-1,TGCGCCCTCTATGGGTTGAGGTTATGGGGCTACACCTTC,CALYGLRLWGYTF
TRBJ2-5,.,few,TRBV5-6,TGTGCCGGCAGCTTGGGGCAGGAAGAGACCCAGTACTTC,CAGSLGQEETQYF
TRBJ2-3,.,.,TRBV5-1,TGCGCCAGCAGCTTGGGCGGGGCCCATACAGATACGCAGTATTTT,CASSLGGAHTDTQYF
TRBJ2-3,TRBD1,many,TRBV7-9,TGTGCCAGCAGCCCGAGACAGGGTACCAGCACAGATACGCAGTATTTT,CASSPRQGTSTDTQYF
TRBJ2-1,TRBD2,few,TRBV6-2/TRBV6-3,TGTGCCAGCAGCCCCCGTCCGGGGGGGTACAATGAGCAGTTCTTC,CASSPRPGGYNEQFF
TRBJ2-7,TRBD1,.,TRBV29-1,TGCAGCGCCGGGGGACAGGGGACAGAGCAGTACTTC,CSAGGQGTEQYF
TRBJ1-5,.,few,TRBV20-1,TGCAGTGCTAGACAATTGAGCCGGACCCATTTT,CSARQLSRTHF
TRBJ2-5,.,many,TRBV5-4,TGTGCCACTGCCGGGCATCAAGAGACCCAGTACTTC,CATAGHQETQYF
TRBJ2-5,.,.,TRBV10-3,TGTGCCATCAGTGACTCCCGGGACATACAAGAGACCCAGTACTTC,CAISDSRDIQETQYF
TRBJ2-7,TRBD2,.,TRBV28,TGTGCCAGCAGTTCCCCGACTAGCGGGGCCTACGAGCAGTACTTC,CASSSPTSGAYEQYF
TRBJ1-5,.,.,TRBV7-5,.,CISVSEVRPPGNQPQHF
TRBJ2-7,TRBD1,many,TRBV11-2,TGTGCCAGCACCACGGACAGGGGCTACGAGCAGTACTTC,CASTTDRGYEQYF
TRBJ2-7,TRBD1,many,TRBV20-1,TGCAGTGCTAGAGTCGGGACAGCCGGCGGCGAGCAGTACTTC,CSARVGTAGGEQYF